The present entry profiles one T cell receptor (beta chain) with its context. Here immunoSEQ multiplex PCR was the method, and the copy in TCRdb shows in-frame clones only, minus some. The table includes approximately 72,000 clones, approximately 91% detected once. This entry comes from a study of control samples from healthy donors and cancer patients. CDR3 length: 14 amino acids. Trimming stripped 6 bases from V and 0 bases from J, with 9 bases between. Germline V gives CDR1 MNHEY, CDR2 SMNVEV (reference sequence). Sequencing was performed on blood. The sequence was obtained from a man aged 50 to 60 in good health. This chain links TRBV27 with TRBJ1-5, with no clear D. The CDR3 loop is CASSPGDSNQPQHF. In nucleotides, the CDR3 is TGTGCCAGCAGCCCAGGAGATAGCAATCAGCCCCAGCATTTT.